This T cell receptor (beta chain) is from a study of regulatory T cells. Overall study results and limits: In patients, unique TRB V-J pairs were restricted and V/J usage skewed, especially in Tregs. Hydrophobic residues at CDR3 positions 6 and 7 were enriched in conventional CD4+ T cells of CD3G-deficient patients.

All CD3G-deficient patients showed autoimmunity, more severe in two. At testing, patients were 2 to 39 years old, with reduced naive and increased memory T-cell proportions. CD4+ cells were sorted into CD25-high CD127-low regulatory cells and CD25-low CD127-high conventional cells. This CDR3 has 15 amino acids. Germline V lookup: CDR1 MDHEN, CDR2 SYDVKM. Unmatched junction bases numbered 5, after V lost 5 bases and J lost 2 bases. Primers: 52 TRBV forward and 13 TRBJ reverse. Profiled with immunoSEQ multiplex PCR; TCRdb holds only in-frame clones, not every one. The table shows 30,000 to 40,000 clones, with over 90% occurring only once. As concerns this clone: Its antigen is undetermined.

This TCR came from a child younger than 10 with CD3G deficiency. Sequencing was carried out using conventional CD4+ T cells sorted from blood. This chain joins TRBV28 and TRBJ2-7, with 11 bases lining up with TRBD1. The CDR3 here is CASSKGGQGAYEQYF. The CDR3 DNA follows: TGTGCCAGCAGTAAGGGGGGACAGGGGGCCTACGAGCAGTACTTC. The full variable domain, rest sourced from reference TRBV28 and TRBJ2-7, is DVKVTQSSRYLVKRTGEKVFLECVQDMDHENMFWYRQDPGLGLRLIYFSYDVKMKEKGDIPEGYSVSREKKERFSLILESASTNQTSMYLCASSKGGQGAYEQYFGPGTRLTVT.